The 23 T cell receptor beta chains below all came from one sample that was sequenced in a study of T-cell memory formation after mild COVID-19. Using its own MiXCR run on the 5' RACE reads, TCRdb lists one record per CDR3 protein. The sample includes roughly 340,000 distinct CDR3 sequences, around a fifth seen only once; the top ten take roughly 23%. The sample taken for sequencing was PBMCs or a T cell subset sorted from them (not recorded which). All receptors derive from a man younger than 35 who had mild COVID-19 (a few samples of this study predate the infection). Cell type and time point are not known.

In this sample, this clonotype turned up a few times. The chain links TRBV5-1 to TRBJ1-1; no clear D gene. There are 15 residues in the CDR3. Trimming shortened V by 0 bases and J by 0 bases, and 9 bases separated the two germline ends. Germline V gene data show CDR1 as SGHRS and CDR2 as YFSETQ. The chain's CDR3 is CASSLGAPVNTEAFF. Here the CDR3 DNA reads TGCGCCAGCAGCTTGGGGGCCCCCGTGAACACTGAAGCTTTCTTT.

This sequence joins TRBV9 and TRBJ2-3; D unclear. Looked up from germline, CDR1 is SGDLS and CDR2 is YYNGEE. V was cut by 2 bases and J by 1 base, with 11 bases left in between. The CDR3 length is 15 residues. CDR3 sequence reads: CASSVRADRTDTQYF. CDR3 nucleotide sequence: TGTGCCAGCAGCGTCCGGGCGGATCGCACAGATACGCAGTATTTT.

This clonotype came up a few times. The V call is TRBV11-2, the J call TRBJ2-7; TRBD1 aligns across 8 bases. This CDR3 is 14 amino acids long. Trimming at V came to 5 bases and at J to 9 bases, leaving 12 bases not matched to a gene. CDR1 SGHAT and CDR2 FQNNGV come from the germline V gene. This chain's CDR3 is CASSPRGREASQYF. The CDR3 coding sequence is TGTGCCAGCAGCCCCAGGGGGCGAGAGGCCTCGCAGTACTTC. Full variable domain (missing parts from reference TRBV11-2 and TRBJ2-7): EAGVAQSPRYKIIEKRQSVAFWCNPISGHATLYWYQQILGQGPKLLIQFQNNGVVDDSQLPKDRFSAERLKGVDSTLKIQPAKLEDSAVYLCASSPRGREASQYFGPGTRLTVT.

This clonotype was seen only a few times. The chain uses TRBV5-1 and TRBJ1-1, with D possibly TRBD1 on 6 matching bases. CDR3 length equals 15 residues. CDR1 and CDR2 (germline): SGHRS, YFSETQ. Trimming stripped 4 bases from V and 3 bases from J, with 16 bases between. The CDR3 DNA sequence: TGCGCCAGCAGCCTATATGGGGGCAGGGACACTGAAGCTTTCTTT. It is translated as CASSLYGGRDTEAFF.

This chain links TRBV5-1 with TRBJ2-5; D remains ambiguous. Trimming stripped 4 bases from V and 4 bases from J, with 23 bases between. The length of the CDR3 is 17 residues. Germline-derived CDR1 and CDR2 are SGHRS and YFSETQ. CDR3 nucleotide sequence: TGCGCCAGCAGCCTGGGAACAATGGGTGGGGTACCAGAGACCCAGTACTTC. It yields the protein CASSLGTMGGVPETQYF.

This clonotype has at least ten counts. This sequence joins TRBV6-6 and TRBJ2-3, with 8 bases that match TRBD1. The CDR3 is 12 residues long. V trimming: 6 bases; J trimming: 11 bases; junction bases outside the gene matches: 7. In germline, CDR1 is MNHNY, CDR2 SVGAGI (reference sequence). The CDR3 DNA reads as TGTGCCAGCAGCCAGGGGACAGGACGGCAGTATTTT. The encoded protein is CASSQGTGRQYF.

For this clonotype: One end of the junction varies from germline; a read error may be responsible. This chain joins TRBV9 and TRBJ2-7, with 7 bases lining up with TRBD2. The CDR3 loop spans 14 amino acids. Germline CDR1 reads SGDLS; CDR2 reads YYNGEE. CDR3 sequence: CDSSVASGSYEQYF. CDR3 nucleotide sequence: TGTGACAGCAGCGTAGCTAGCGGCTCCTACGAGCAGTACTTC.

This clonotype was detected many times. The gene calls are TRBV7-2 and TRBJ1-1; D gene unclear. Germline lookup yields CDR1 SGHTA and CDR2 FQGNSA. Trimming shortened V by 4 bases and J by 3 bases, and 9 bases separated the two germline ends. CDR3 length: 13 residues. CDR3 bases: TGTGCCAGCAGCTCTGGAGGGTACACTGAAGCTTTCTTT. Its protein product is CASSSGGYTEAFF. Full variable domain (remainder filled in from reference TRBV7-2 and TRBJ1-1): GAGVSQSPSNKVTEKGKDVELRCDPISGHTALYWYRQSLGQGLEFLIYFQGNSAPDKSGLPSDRFSAERTGGSVSTLTIQRTQQEDSAVYLCASSSGGYTEAFFGQGTRLTVV.

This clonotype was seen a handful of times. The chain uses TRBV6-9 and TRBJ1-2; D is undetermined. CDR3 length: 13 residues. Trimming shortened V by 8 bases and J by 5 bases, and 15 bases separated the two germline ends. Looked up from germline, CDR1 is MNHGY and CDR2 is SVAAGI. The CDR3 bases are TGTGCCAGCCAGTGGCAGTTGATGTATGGCTACACCTTC. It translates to CASQWQLMYGYTF.

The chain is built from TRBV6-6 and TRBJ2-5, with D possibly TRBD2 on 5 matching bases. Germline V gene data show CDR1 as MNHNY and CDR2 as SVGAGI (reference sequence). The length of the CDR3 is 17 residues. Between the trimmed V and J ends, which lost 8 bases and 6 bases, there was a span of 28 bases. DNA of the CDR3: TGTGCCAGCGAGCAATTGCATGGGGAGCGAGGTAAAAAGACCCAGTACTTC. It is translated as CASEQLHGERGKKTQYF.

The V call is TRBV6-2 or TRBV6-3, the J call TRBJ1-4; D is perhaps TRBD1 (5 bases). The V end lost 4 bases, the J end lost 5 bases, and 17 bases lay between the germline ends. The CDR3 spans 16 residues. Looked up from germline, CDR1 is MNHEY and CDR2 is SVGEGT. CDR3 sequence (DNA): TGTGCCAGCAGTTGGGGAACCGGGACGGTGAATGAAAAACTGTTTTTT. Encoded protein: CASSWGTGTVNEKLFF.

Here the CDR3 DNA reads TGCGCCAGCAGTGAGCTAGGGATCGGATATGGCTACACCTTC. Its translation: CASSELGIGYGYTF. The chain joins TRBV10-2 to TRBJ1-2; D remains ambiguous. Germline loops: CDR1 WSHSY, CDR2 SAAADI. V lost 2 bases and J 5 bases, leaving 12 bases between the germline ends. This CDR3 spans 14 amino acids.

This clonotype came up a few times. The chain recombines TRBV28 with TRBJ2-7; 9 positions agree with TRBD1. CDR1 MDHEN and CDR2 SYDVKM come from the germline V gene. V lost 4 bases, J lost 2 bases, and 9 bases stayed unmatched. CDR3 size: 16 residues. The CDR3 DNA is TGTGCCAGCAGTTCTCCCTGGACAGGGGATGCCTACGAGCAGTACGTC. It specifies CASSSPWTGDAYEQYV.

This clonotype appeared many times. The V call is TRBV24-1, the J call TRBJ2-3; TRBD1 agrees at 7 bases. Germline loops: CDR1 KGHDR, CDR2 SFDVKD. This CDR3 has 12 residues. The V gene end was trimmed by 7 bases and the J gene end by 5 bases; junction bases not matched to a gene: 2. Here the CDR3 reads CATRGGGDTQYF. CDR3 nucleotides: TGTGCCACCAGAGGGGGCGGAGATACGCAGTATTTT.

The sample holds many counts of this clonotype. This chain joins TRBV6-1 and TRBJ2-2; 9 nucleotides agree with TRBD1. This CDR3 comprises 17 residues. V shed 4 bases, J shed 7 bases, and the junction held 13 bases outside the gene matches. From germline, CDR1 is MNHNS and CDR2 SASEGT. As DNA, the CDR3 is TGTGCCAGCAGTGCGATAACAGGGGGCGTCAATTACGGGGAGCTGTTTTTT. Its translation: CASSAITGGVNYGELFF.

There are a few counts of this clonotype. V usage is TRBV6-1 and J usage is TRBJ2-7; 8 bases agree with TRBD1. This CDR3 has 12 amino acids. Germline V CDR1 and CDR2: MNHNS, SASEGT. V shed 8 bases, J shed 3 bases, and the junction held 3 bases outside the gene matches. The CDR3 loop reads CASGTGFYEQYV. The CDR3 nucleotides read TGTGCCAGCGGGACAGGTTTCTACGAGCAGTACGTC.

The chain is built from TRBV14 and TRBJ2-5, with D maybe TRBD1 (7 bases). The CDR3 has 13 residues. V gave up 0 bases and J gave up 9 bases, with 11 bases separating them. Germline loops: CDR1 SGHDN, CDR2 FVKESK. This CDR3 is CASSQDPRGAQYF. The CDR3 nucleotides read TGTGCCAGCAGCCAAGATCCCAGGGGGGCCCAGTACTTC.

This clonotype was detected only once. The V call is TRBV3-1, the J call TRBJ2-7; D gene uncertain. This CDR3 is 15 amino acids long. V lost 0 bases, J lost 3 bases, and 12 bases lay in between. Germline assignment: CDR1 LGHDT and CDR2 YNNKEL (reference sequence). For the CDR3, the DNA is TGTGCCAGCAGCCAAGATCGAGGTGGCAGCTACGAGCAGTACTTC. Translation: CASSQDRGGSYEQYF.

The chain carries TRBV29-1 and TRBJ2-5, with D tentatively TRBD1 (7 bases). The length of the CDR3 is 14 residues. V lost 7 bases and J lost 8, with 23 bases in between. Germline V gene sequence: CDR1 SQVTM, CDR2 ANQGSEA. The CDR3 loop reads CSARTGLYVDTQYF. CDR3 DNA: TGCAGCGCTCGGACAGGACTATATGTTGATACCCAGTACTTC.

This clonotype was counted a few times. Here the CDR3 DNA reads TGTGCCACCAGCAAATCGGACAGGATCTCTTTAGCCAAAAACATTCAGTACTTC. It encodes CATSKSDRISLAKNIQYF. V usage is TRBV15 and J usage is TRBJ2-4; 7 nucleotides line up with TRBD1. Germline-derived CDR1 and CDR2 are LNHNV and YYDKDF (reference sequence). V lost 4 bases and J lost 0; bases outside the gene matches: 12. The CDR3 has 18 amino acids.

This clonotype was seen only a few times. The chain's CDR3 is CSVSMGAPNEQFF. The CDR3, as DNA: TGCAGCGTTAGTATGGGGGCGCCCAATGAGCAGTTCTTC. The chain has TRBV29-1 and TRBJ2-1, with D possibly TRBD1 on 6 matching bases. CDR1 is SQVTM and CDR2 is ANQGSEA in the germline V gene. The V and J ends lost 5 bases and 6 bases respectively, with 14 bases between them. The CDR3 consists of 13 residues.

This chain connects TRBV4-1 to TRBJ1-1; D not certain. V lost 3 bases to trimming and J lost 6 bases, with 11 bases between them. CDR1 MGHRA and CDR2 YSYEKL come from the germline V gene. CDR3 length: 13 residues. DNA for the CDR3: TGCGCCAGCAGCCAGTTAGGAAGGGCTGAAGCTTTCTTT. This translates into CASSQLGRAEAFF.

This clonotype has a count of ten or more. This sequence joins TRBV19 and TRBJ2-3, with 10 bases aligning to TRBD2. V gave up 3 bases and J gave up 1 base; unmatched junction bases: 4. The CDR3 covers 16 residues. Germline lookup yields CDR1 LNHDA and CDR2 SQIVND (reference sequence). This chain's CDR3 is CASSIAGTSGTDTQYF. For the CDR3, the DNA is TGTGCCAGTAGTATTGCCGGGACTAGCGGCACAGATACGCAGTATTTT.